The 15 T cell receptor beta chains in this list originate from one sample, sequenced in a study of shared clonotypes between healthy human individuals. Assay: immunoSEQ multiplex PCR; the TCRdb copy retains only in-frame clones and omits some. The sample lists hundreds of thousands of clones; about 80% were seen once. Sequencing was carried out using PBMCs. All receptors derive from a woman between 35 and 50 years old in good health. Some clones in this sample may be carry-over from other donors' samples.

This clone occurred once. The J gene is TRBJ2-2, the V gene TRBV7-9; D ambiguous. V dropped 2 bases and J dropped 1 base, with 8 bases sitting between them. Germline CDR1 reads SEHNR; CDR2 reads FQNEAQ (reference sequence). The CDR3 loop spans 15 amino acids. The CDR3 sequence is CASSLQDMNTGELFF. The DNA for the CDR3 is TGTGCCAGCAGCTTACAGGATATGAACACCGGGGAGCTGTTTTTT.

This chain links TRBV7-2 with TRBJ2-2; the D is unclear. From germline, CDR1 is SGHTA and CDR2 FQGNSA. V was pared by 2 bases and J by 1 base, with 11 bases between. CDR3 length: 16 amino acids. CDR3 DNA sequence: TGTGCCAGCAGCTTATCTTTATGGCAGAACACCGGGGAGCTGTTTTTT. Amino acids: CASSLSLWQNTGELFF. The whole variable domain, remainder taken from reference TRBV7-2 and TRBJ2-2, is GAGVSQSPSNKVTEKGKDVELRCDPISGHTALYWYRQSLGQGLEFLIYFQGNSAPDKSGLPSDRFSAERTGGSVSTLTIQRTQQEDSAVYLCASSLSLWQNTGELFFGEGSRLTVL.

The rearrangement links TRBV6-5 to TRBJ2-5; D unclear. This CDR3 has 11 amino acids. Trimming took off 6 bases at V and 7 bases at J, with 9 bases between the two ends. Germline V gives CDR1 MNHEY, CDR2 SVGAGI. Here the CDR3 reads CASSSSVTQYF. DNA for the CDR3: TGTGCCAGCAGCTCGTCGGTGACCCAGTACTTC.

The chain carries TRBV10-2 and TRBJ2-3; 8 nucleotides line up with TRBD2. Germline CDR1 WSHSY, CDR2 SAAADI. Germline trimming cut 6 bases from V and 7 bases from J; bases unmatched to any gene: 9. CDR3 length: 14 amino acids. Here the CDR3 DNA reads TGCGCCAGCAGCCTTAGCGGGAACACGAATACGCAGTATTTT. It specifies CASSLSGNTNTQYF.

This rearrangement joins TRBV29-1 to TRBJ2-4; D possibly corresponds to TRBD2 (5 bases). The germline V gene has CDR1 SQVTM and CDR2 ANQGSEA. This CDR3 has 12 residues. Trimming removed 4 bases at V and 8 bases at J, with 12 bases between. The CDR3: CSVGGQWDIQYF. The CDR3 DNA reads TGCAGCGTTGGAGGGCAGTGGGACATTCAGTACTTC.

The chain uses TRBV5-4 and TRBJ2-1; 10 bases agree with TRBD2. Per germline, CDR1 SGHNT and CDR2 YYREEE (reference sequence). Unmatched junction bases numbered 16, after V lost 4 bases and J lost 9 bases. The length of the CDR3 is 17 residues. CDR3 amino acids: CASSPAASGSVGGEQFF. For the CDR3, the DNA is TGTGCCAGCAGCCCTGCGGCTAGCGGGAGTGTGGGGGGTGAGCAGTTCTTC. The whole variable domain, filled in from reference TRBV5-4 and TRBJ2-1, reads ETGVTQSPTHLIKTRGQQVTLRCSSQSGHNTVSWYQQALGQGPQFIFQYYREEENGRGNFPPRFSGLQFPNYSSELNVNALELDDSALYLCASSPAASGSVGGEQFFGPGTRLTVL.

This chain connects TRBV9 to TRBJ2-3; D might be TRBD1 or TRBD2, each matching 5 bases. V lost 4 bases and J lost 5, with 14 bases in between. The germline gives CDR1 SGDLS, CDR2 YYNGEE. This CDR3 is 14 amino acids long. CDR3: CASSPGAAGDTQYF. The CDR3 DNA reads as TGTGCCAGCAGCCCTGGGGCGGCGGGAGATACGCAGTATTTT.

The rearrangement joins TRBV7-3 to TRBJ1-1; 8 bases agree with TRBD1. The CDR3 has 14 residues. V lost 5 bases, J lost 5 bases, and 7 bases stayed unmatched. From germline, CDR1 is SGHTA and CDR2 FQGTGA. CDR3 residues: CASSVQGEGTEAFF. CDR3 nucleotide sequence: TGTGCCAGCAGCGTACAGGGGGAGGGGACTGAAGCTTTCTTT.

This clone has only a few counts. The CDR3 reads CATSRDQTAGTGELFF. The CDR3 DNA sequence: TGTGCCACCAGCAGAGATCAGACGGCAGGCACCGGGGAGCTGTTTTTT. The chain has TRBV15 and TRBJ2-2, with D unclear. Trimming removed 0 bases from V and 4 bases from J, with 12 bases in between. This CDR3 contains 16 residues. Germline V gene data show CDR1 as LNHNV and CDR2 as YYDKDF (reference sequence).

A note on this clone: Other DNA sequences within the sample encode an identical CDR3. V gene TRBV4-2 combines with J gene TRBJ2-2, with a possible D match to TRBD2 (7 bases). In germline, CDR1 is LGHNA, CDR2 YNFKEQ. CDR3 length: 15 residues. V shed 0 bases and J shed 5 bases, with 10 bases lying between them. CDR3 DNA sequence: TGTGCCAGCAGCCAAGAAGAGGGGGGGACCGGGGAGCTGTTTTTT. It encodes CASSQEEGGTGELFF.

With regard to this clone: Distinct nucleotide sequences in the sample also encode this CDR3. V usage is TRBV9 and J usage is TRBJ2-7, with 13 bases identical to TRBD2. V lost 0 bases, J lost 3 bases, and 0 bases stayed unmatched. Germline V lookup: CDR1 SGDLS, CDR2 YYNGEE. There are 15 residues in the CDR3. The CDR3 bases are TGTGCCAGCAGCGTAGGACTAGCGGGGGGCTACGAGCAGTACTTC. Encoded protein: CASSVGLAGGYEQYF.

The chain links TRBV5-6 to TRBJ2-1, with TRBD1 identical over 8 bases. CDR3 length equals 17 residues. Per germline, CDR1 SGHDT and CDR2 YYEEEE. V shed 0 bases, J shed 0 bases, and the junction held 5 bases outside the gene matches. DNA of the CDR3: TGTGCCAGCAGCTTGGGCGGACAGGGAGGCTCCTACAATGAGCAGTTCTTC. This sequence encodes CASSLGGQGGSYNEQFF.

The V gene is TRBV9, the J gene TRBJ2-2, with 8 bases matching TRBD2. There are 15 residues in the CDR3. Germline assignment: CDR1 SGDLS and CDR2 YYNGEE. V lost 2 bases to trimming and J lost 5 bases; unmatched junction nucleotides: 5. The CDR3 is CASSVPAGVTGELFF. CDR3 DNA sequence: TGTGCCAGCAGCGTCCCAGCGGGAGTTACCGGGGAGCTGTTTTTT.

The genes are TRBV11-2 and TRBJ2-6; the match to TRBD2 covers 8 bases. Unmatched junction bases numbered 6, after V lost 5 bases and J lost 3 bases. Germline V lookup: CDR1 SGHAT, CDR2 FQNNGV. CDR3 size: 16 residues. The CDR3, as DNA: TGTGCCAGCAGCGGACTAGCCACCCTTGGGGCCAACGTCCTGACTTTC. Its translation is CASSGLATLGANVLTF.

The CDR3 loop reads CASSLDRGGEQFF. CDR3 DNA: TGTGCCAGCAGCTTGGACAGGGGGGGTGAGCAGTTCTTC. This chain joins TRBV11-2 and TRBJ2-1; 10 nucleotides agree with TRBD1. The germline gives CDR1 SGHAT, CDR2 FQNNGV. The length of the CDR3 is 13 residues. The V segment lost 3 bases and the J segment 9 bases; nucleotides outside the gene matches: 2.